This T cell receptor beta chain stems from a study of cytomegalovirus exposure and HLA in healthy donors. This CDR3 is built from 16 residues. V gave up 6 bases and J gave up 6 bases; unmatched junction bases: 11. The germline gives CDR1 ENHRY, CDR2 SYGVKD. To note about this clone: Antigen: not known.

Findings of the study overall: It was reported that the classifier diagnosed cytomegalovirus status with high specificity and sensitivity in both the original and validation cohorts. In vitro, three CMV-associated chains proved specific for CMV antigens. Investigators reported 150 to 200 TCR beta chains as tied to cytomegalovirus. Later, an analysis found that TCR clusters from the first cohort tended to co-occur in the roughly 120 validation repertoires.

Sequenced by immunoSEQ multiplex PCR; TCRdb stores in-frame clones only, minus some. The data contain fewer than 400,000 clones, approximately 91% of them seen just once; the ten biggest clones take up over 0.9%. The specimen was PBMCs. This clonotype originated in a young man in good health and CMV-seronegative. The genes are TRBV10-3 and TRBJ2-1; 10 positions agree with TRBD1. The CDR3 region is CAIRASDRGLGNEQFF. For the CDR3, the DNA is TGTGCCATCAGAGCCTCAGACAGGGGGCTCGGCAATGAGCAGTTCTTC.